Detailed here is one T cell receptor (beta chain). The data were taken from a study of shared clonotypes between healthy human individuals. Each PCR replicate run on unsorted PBMC took in about 0.3 ug DNA, tens of thousands of T cell genomes. Sequencing was performed with immunoSEQ multiplex PCR; in TCRdb, only in-frame clones are kept and a portion is missing. Of more than 450,000 clones listed, 79% are singletons. Trimming removed 5 bases from V and 7 bases from J; junction bases left unmatched: 16. The germline V gene encodes CDR1 LGHNA and CDR2 YNFKEQ. The CDR3 is made up of 17 amino acids. The chain recombines TRBV4-2 with TRBJ2-2; TRBD2 agrees at 7 bases. The material sequenced was PBMCs. The clonotype comes from a woman aged 40 to 50 in good health. Some clones in this sample may be carry-over from other donors' samples. CDR3 bases: TGTGCCAGCAGCGGAGAAAGGGGCGGGAGAAGAAACGGGGAGCTGTTTTTT. Residues: CASSGERGGRRNGELFF.